The T cell receptor beta chain under discussion was sequenced for a study of tumor-infiltrating lymphocytes in primary liver carcinoma. About this clonotype itself: Mismatch with germline at one junction end may stem from a read error.

The germline CDR1 and CDR2 sequences are SEHNR and FQNEAQ (reference sequence). This CDR3 is 16 amino acids long. The tissue used was unsorted bulk material of roughly 17-33 mg. RNA and DNA were co-extracted from it with the AllPrep DNA/RNA mini kit. A constant-region primer primed TCR beta cDNA synthesis from 400 to 550 ng of total RNA. Slightly modified ARM-PCR, run as three nested multiplex PCR rounds, produced the TCR beta libraries. Investigators reported that the first two PCR rounds, at about 11 cycles each, used TRBV1-TRBV30 forward primers with a C-beta reverse primer. TCRdb re-called the multiplex PCR reads through MiXCR, storing one row per CDR3 protein. The sample gives 20,000 to 30,000 distinct CDR3 sequences, approximately 78% of which show up once; about 47% is in the top ten.

This receptor was identified in a man aged 40-49 years with primary liver carcinoma and hepatitis B virus infection. What was sequenced was liver tumor tissue from sampling region 3. Subset described: tumor region T3, left-lateral pole. This chain connects TRBV7-9 to TRBJ2-1; 8 nucleotides agree with TRBD2. The CDR3 DNA reads as TGTGCCGGCAGCTCGCCGACTAGCGAGAGGGGAAATGAGCAGTTCTTC. Translating gives CAGSSPTSERGNEQFF. The variable domain in full, with the rest retrieved from reference TRBV7-9 and TRBJ2-1, is DTGVSQNPRHKITKRGQNVTFRCDPISEHNRLYWYRQTLGQGPEFLTYFQNEAQLEKSRLLSDRFSAERPKGSFSTLEIQRTEQGDSAMYLCAGSSPTSERGNEQFFGPGTRLTVL.